This T cell receptor beta chain originates from a study of early T cells in non-severe SARS-CoV-2 infection. Overall study: With bulk RNA from unsorted whole blood as input, sequencing yielded unpaired chains. General study results and limits: The matching step, a VDJdb search, favored anti-spike CD8 responses and missed private and CD4 specificities.

J was trimmed by 11 bases and V by 5 bases; bases with no gene match: 7. Germline CDR1 is SEHNR and CDR2 is FQNEAQ (reference sequence). This CDR3 spans 12 amino acids. TCRdb called the 5' RACE reads again in MiXCR, with one record for every CDR3 protein. The data contain around 67,000 distinct CDR3 sequences, approximately 10% of them singletons. This clonotype has just a few counts. The antigen remains undetermined. The specimen sequenced was whole blood. This TCR came from an adult who was a healthcare worker with PCR-confirmed SARS-CoV-2 infection or an uninfected control (not recorded which). The chain has TRBV7-9 and TRBJ1-1; the match to TRBD1 covers 8 bases. The CDR3 nucleotides are TGTGCCAGCAGCCCGGGACAGGAATACGCTTTCTTT. Translation gives CASSPGQEYAFF. Supplemented by reference TRBV7-9 and TRBJ1-1, the full variable domain reads DTGVSQNPRHKITKRGQNVTFRCDPISEHNRLYWYRQTLGQGPEFLTYFQNEAQLEKSRLLSDRFSAERPKGSFSTLEIQRTEQGDSAMYLCASSPGQEYAFFGQGTRLTVV.